The 32 T cell receptor beta chains below all came from one sample that was sequenced in a study of radiation and T cells in renal cell carcinoma. Sequencing used immunoSEQ multiplex PCR; TCRdb keeps in-frame clones, though not all of them. The table records about 130,000 clones, approximately 90% of them present only once. The time point: baseline pretreatment blood. Treatment given: 15 Gy SBRT to primary tumor, nephrectomy 4 weeks later. Sequences were derived from blood, sampled from a patient whose treatment included radiotherapy and nephrectomy. The receptors come from a woman in her 50s with renal cell carcinoma.

V and J are TRBV10-2 and TRBJ2-2, with 11 positions matching TRBD2. CDR3 length: 16 amino acids. V was pared by 3 bases and J by 7 bases, with 7 bases of the junction left unmatched. Germline CDR1 reads WSHSY; CDR2 reads SAAADI. The CDR3 region is CASSEGLAGLGGELFF. The DNA of the CDR3 is TGCGCCAGCAGTGAAGGACTAGCGGGTCTGGGCGGGGAGCTGTTTTTT.

This rearrangement joins TRBV7-8 to TRBJ1-6; D gene unclear. The CDR3 runs 14 residues. The germline V and J ends were trimmed by 3 bases and 4 bases, with 7 bases remaining between them. The germline gives CDR1 SGHVS, CDR2 FQNEAQ. Here the CDR3 reads CASSLLGYNSPLHF. CDR3 DNA sequence: TGTGCCAGCAGCTTGCTGGGGTATAATTCACCCCTCCACTTT.

V gene TRBV4-3 combines with J gene TRBJ2-7; 8 bases fit TRBD2. Germline loops: CDR1 LGHNA, CDR2 YSLEER. With 4 bases clipped from V and 0 bases from J, the junction kept 14 bases outside the gene matches. The CDR3 runs to 18 residues. The CDR3 nucleotides read TGCGCCAGCAGCCCCACTCCCCCGGGGGGGGCTAGCTCCTACGAGCAGTACTTC. This encodes CASSPTPPGGASSYEQYF.

The chain is built from TRBV6-4 and TRBJ1-2; TRBD1 aligns across 7 bases. CDR3 length equals 15 residues. Germline trimming cut 3 bases from V and 4 bases from J; bases unmatched to any gene: 8. CDR1 MRHNA and CDR2 SNTAGT come from the germline V gene. The CDR3 spells CASSDLGGAGYGYTF. The CDR3 nucleotides read TGTGCCAGCAGTGATCTAGGGGGCGCTGGCTATGGCTACACCTTC.

The rearrangement joins TRBV2 to TRBJ2-3, with a tentative D call TRBD2 (7 bases). The length of the CDR3 is 14 residues. Germline CDR1 reads SNHLY; CDR2 reads FYNNEI. Trimming left V 10 bases short and J 0 bases short, with 14 bases between. The CDR3 region has the DNA TGTGCCATCGAAGGGGGGGTCAGCACAGATACGCAGTATTTT. Protein product: CAIEGGVSTDTQYF.

The chain joins TRBV5-1 to TRBJ2-3; no firm D call. The germline CDR1 and CDR2 sequences are SGHRS and YFSETQ. With 0 bases removed from V and 3 bases from J, the gap between germline ends came to 5 bases. This CDR3 is 13 amino acids long. CDR3: CASSLAETDTQYF. The CDR3 DNA follows: TGCGCCAGCAGCTTGGCCGAGACAGATACGCAGTATTTT.

This chain connects TRBV6-5 to TRBJ2-7; D is possibly TRBD1 (5 bases). V was cut by 10 bases and J by 4 bases, with 20 bases left in between. CDR1 is MNHEY, CDR2 SVGAGI, per germline. This CDR3 is 14 amino acids long. The CDR3 DNA is TGTGCCACACAATCCAGGGTGCCAAAGTACGAGCAGTACTTC. Its protein is CATQSRVPKYEQYF.

The V and J genes are TRBV29-1 and TRBJ2-7; TRBD1 matches 8 bases. The germline V gene has CDR1 SQVTM and CDR2 ANQGSEA. V gave up 4 bases and J gave up 3 bases; unmatched junction bases: 2. The CDR3 spans 12 residues. As DNA, the CDR3 is TGCAGCGTTGTTACAGGGGGCTACGAGCAGTACTTC. It yields the protein CSVVTGGYEQYF.

This rearrangement joins TRBV9 to TRBJ2-5; possibly TRBD1 for D (6 bases). CDR1 SGDLS and CDR2 YYNGEE come from the germline V gene. V lost 4 bases to trimming and J lost 0 bases, with 13 bases between them. The CDR3 contains 15 residues. The CDR3 nucleotides read TGTGCCAGCAGCCCCCAGAGGGGGTACCAAGAGACCCAGTACTTC. This codes for CASSPQRGYQETQYF.

The CDR3 loop is CASSNWEENGYTF. Written as DNA, the CDR3 is TGTGCCAGTAGTAACTGGGAGGAGAATGGCTACACCTTC. The chain uses TRBV19 and TRBJ1-2; D is unclear. The CDR3 spans 13 residues. With 4 bases removed from V and 6 bases from J, the gap between germline ends came to 12 bases. Germline V gene sequence: CDR1 LNHDA, CDR2 SQIVND (reference sequence).

The CDR3 region has the DNA TGTGCCAGCAGCAGGGGGTACGCCTACGAGCAGTACTTC. This encodes CASSRGYAYEQYF. The gene calls are TRBV28 and TRBJ2-7; 7 nucleotides match TRBD1. Germline CDR1 MDHEN, CDR2 SYDVKM. CDR3 length: 13 amino acids. The J segment lost 2 bases and the V segment lost 6 bases, leaving 4 bases of the junction unmatched.

The chain recombines TRBV19 with TRBJ1-2; perhaps TRBD1 as D (5 bases). This CDR3 region has 14 residues. CDR1 LNHDA and CDR2 SQIVND come from the germline V gene (reference sequence). V lost 5 bases and J lost 0, with 10 bases in between. CDR3 DNA sequence: TGTGCCAGTAGTGACAGTACTTCTAACTATGGCTACACCTTC. This codes for CASSDSTSNYGYTF.

The V call is TRBV5-1, the J call TRBJ1-3; D gene uncertain. The CDR3 runs 15 residues. The germline gives CDR1 SGHRS, CDR2 YFSETQ. The V gene lost 2 bases and the J gene lost 2 bases, with 11 bases spanning the gap. The CDR3 region is CASSLGRGPGNTIYF. CDR3 coding DNA: TGCGCCAGCAGCTTAGGGAGAGGACCTGGAAACACCATATATTTT.

This clone was observed once. This chain uses TRBV7-9 with TRBJ1-5; D possibly corresponds to TRBD1 (5 bases). This CDR3 has 15 residues. V was pared by 3 bases and J by 7 bases, with 16 bases between. The V gene's germline CDR1 is SEHNR and CDR2 FQNEAQ (reference sequence). The CDR3 coding sequence is TGTGCCAGCAGCTTGGGTGGGGTCAGGGACCAGCCCCAGCATTTT. Translated, it gives CASSLGGVRDQPQHF.

The V call is TRBV4-3, the J call TRBJ1-1; TRBD1 might be the D (6 bases). From germline, CDR1 is LGHNA and CDR2 YSLEER. This CDR3 has 15 amino acids. Trimming removed 4 bases from V and 0 bases from J, with 12 bases in between. The DNA for the CDR3 is TGCGCCAGCAGCCTGGACAGCATAATGAACACTGAAGCTTTCTTT. It specifies CASSLDSIMNTEAFF.

This clone was counted at least ten times. The chain uses TRBV7-8 and TRBJ1-1; possibly TRBD1 for D (5 bases). Germline lookup yields CDR1 SGHVS and CDR2 FQNEAQ. V lost 3 bases to trimming and J lost 6 bases, with 14 bases between them. CDR3 length: 14 residues. CDR3 DNA: TGTGCCAGCAGCTTGGACAATTTGAGGCCTGAAGCTTTCTTT. This codes for CASSLDNLRPEAFF.

The chain carries TRBV7-2 and TRBJ2-2, with 8 bases that match TRBD2. The CDR3 contains 16 residues. Germline values: CDR1 SGHTA, CDR2 FQGNSA. The ends lost 1 base at V and 6 bases at J; junction bases unmatched: 7. In nucleotides, the CDR3 is TGTGCCAGCAGCTTAGTCCCCGCTAGCGGGTCCGGGGAGCTGTTTTTT. This codes for CASSLVPASGSGELFF.

The J gene is TRBJ2-3, the V gene TRBV4-3; a possible D gene is TRBD2 (5 bases). The V gene's germline CDR1 is LGHNA and CDR2 YSLEER. The CDR3 runs to 16 residues. The V gene lost 1 base and the J gene lost 3 bases, with 14 bases spanning the gap. The CDR3 DNA follows: TGCGCCAGCAGCCAAGGGACCGGAGGAGGTACAGATACGCAGTATTTT. Amino acids: CASSQGTGGGTDTQYF.

This CDR3 is CASSFRDRDNEQFF. As DNA, the CDR3 is TGTGCCAGTAGTTTCCGGGACAGGGACAATGAGCAGTTCTTC. The chain links TRBV19 to TRBJ2-1; TRBD1 aligns across 9 bases. Looked up from germline, CDR1 is LNHDA and CDR2 is SQIVND (reference sequence). This CDR3 comprises 14 residues. Trimming removed 5 bases from V and 5 bases from J; junction bases left unmatched: 4.

The rearrangement links TRBV19 to TRBJ1-1; perhaps TRBD1 as D (5 bases). This CDR3 has 13 residues. CDR1 LNHDA and CDR2 SQIVND come from the germline V gene (reference sequence). V lost 7 bases and J lost 11, with 20 bases in between. The CDR3 loop reads CASIRLSAGQAFF. The CDR3 DNA sequence: TGTGCCAGTATCCGGCTGTCGGCGGGGCAGGCTTTCTTT.

The rearrangement joins TRBV6-6 to TRBJ2-3; 10 bases fit TRBD2. V was clipped by 6 bases and J by 0 bases; unmatched bases: 3. Germline V gene data show CDR1 as MNHNY and CDR2 as SVGAGI (reference sequence). This CDR3 region has 15 residues. The CDR3 spells CASSIAGGSTDTQYF. For the CDR3, the DNA is TGTGCCAGCAGCATAGCGGGGGGAAGCACAGATACGCAGTATTTT.

The rearrangement uses TRBV2 and TRBJ1-5; D gene unclear. Trimming took 3 bases from V and 7 from J, leaving 10 bases between them. The CDR3 has 13 residues. Germline loops: CDR1 SNHLY, CDR2 FYNNEI. The chain's CDR3 is CASSDSGVQPQHF. CDR3 in DNA: TGTGCCAGCAGTGATAGCGGGGTACAGCCCCAGCATTTT.

V is TRBV27 and J is TRBJ1-6, with a weak D call TRBD1 (5 bases). V shed 8 bases and J shed 7 bases, with 27 bases lying between them. The germline V gene encodes CDR1 MNHEY and CDR2 SMNVEV (reference sequence). The CDR3 extends over 18 amino acids. CDR3: CASGPTGRWGSSNSPLHF. CDR3 bases: TGTGCCAGCGGTCCGACGGGAAGGTGGGGGAGTTCAAATTCACCCCTCCACTTT.

As for this clone: Other DNA sequences in this specimen translate into the identical CDR3. The chain recombines TRBV18 with TRBJ2-3; D is uncertain. Germline V CDR1 and CDR2: KGHSH, LQKENI. This CDR3 is 13 amino acids long. Trimming cost V 2 bases and J 2 bases, with 5 bases left between them. This CDR3 reads CASSPRLTDTQYF. Here the CDR3 DNA reads TGTGCCAGCTCACCAAGACTCACAGATACGCAGTATTTT.

This chain links TRBV7-2 with TRBJ2-3, with TRBD1 as a possible D gene (6 bases). Germline CDR1 is SGHTA and CDR2 is FQGNSA. The CDR3 totals 15 residues. Trimming removed 4 bases from V and 1 base from J, with 12 bases in between. The CDR3 reads CASSWRRTGTDTQYF. The CDR3 bases are TGTGCCAGCAGCTGGCGGCGGACAGGCACAGATACGCAGTATTTT. Together with reference TRBV7-2 and TRBJ2-3, the CDR3 gives the full variable domain: GAGVSQSPSNKVTEKGKDVELRCDPISGHTALYWYRQSLGQGLEFLIYFQGNSAPDKSGLPSDRFSAERTGGSVSTLTIQRTQQEDSAVYLCASSWRRTGTDTQYFGPGTRLTVL.

This sequence joins TRBV6-1 and TRBJ2-5; D is unclear. The CDR3 is 13 amino acids. Germline V gives CDR1 MNHNS, CDR2 SASEGT. Trimming pared 6 bases from V and 4 bases from J, leaving 12 bases between. The CDR3 reads CASSDIVGETQYF. CDR3 nucleotide sequence: TGTGCCAGCAGCGACATAGTGGGAGAGACCCAGTACTTC.

The chain uses TRBV7-2 and TRBJ2-5; D perhaps matches TRBD1 (5 bases). V lost 3 bases and J 3 bases, leaving 11 bases between the germline ends. Germline CDR1 is SGHTA and CDR2 is FQGNSA. The CDR3 has 14 residues. CDR3 nucleotide sequence: TGTGCCAGCAGCTTCCAGGGTGAGGAAGAGACCCAGTACTTC. Translation: CASSFQGEEETQYF.

The chain's CDR3 is CASSPGGRGLEFF. Written as DNA, the CDR3 is TGTGCCAGCAGCCCGGGGGGCAGGGGACTTGAGTTCTTC. The J gene is TRBJ2-1, the V gene TRBV9; D may be TRBD2 (7 bases). The CDR3 sequence is 13 residues long. V lost 4 bases and J 14 bases, leaving 19 bases between the germline ends. CDR1 is SGDLS, CDR2 YYNGEE, per germline.

The chain links TRBV6-1 to TRBJ2-1; TRBD1 aligns across 8 bases. The CDR3 loop spans 15 amino acids. Trimming at V came to 7 bases and at J to 8 bases, leaving 13 bases not matched to a gene. Germline V gene data show CDR1 as MNHNS and CDR2 as SASEGT. CDR3 sequence: CASTIDRGASDEQFF. The CDR3 DNA reads as TGTGCCAGCACAATAGACAGGGGCGCCTCTGATGAGCAGTTCTTC.

The rearrangement joins TRBV19 to TRBJ1-4; D is unclear. Trimming left V 3 bases short and J 8 bases short, with 16 bases between. CDR1 is LNHDA and CDR2 is SQIVND in the germline V gene (reference sequence). The CDR3 has 15 amino acids. This CDR3 is CASSIVLGSWEKLFF. The DNA of the CDR3 is TGTGCCAGTAGTATCGTCCTCGGGAGCTGGGAAAAACTGTTTTTT.

The chain combines TRBV9 with TRBJ1-2; D is uncertain. Between the trimmed V and J ends, which lost 0 bases and 3 bases, there was a span of 9 bases. The CDR3 runs 14 residues. CDR1 SGDLS and CDR2 YYNGEE come from the germline V gene. CDR3 residues: CASSVGSTYYGYTF. CDR3 coding DNA: TGTGCCAGCAGCGTAGGATCCACTTACTATGGCTACACCTTC.

The V call is TRBV6-5, the J call TRBJ1-1; 9 bases line up with TRBD1. The CDR3 is made up of 12 amino acids. V was clipped by 6 bases and J by 10 bases; unmatched bases: 6. CDR1 and CDR2 from the germline V gene are MNHEY and SVGAGI. Written as DNA, the CDR3 is TGTGCCAGCAGCGGGACAGGGTCCGGAGCTTTCTTT. This encodes CASSGTGSGAFF.